These 5 T cell receptor beta chains were sequenced from one sample in a study of T cells after posttransplantation cyclophosphamide. The method was immunoSEQ multiplex PCR; TCRdb's version includes in-frame clones alone and lacks a portion of them. The sample has about 30,000 clones, none seen only once. The sequenced sample was PBMCs. These receptors all come from a woman aged 25 to 39 in good health and a related stem cell transplant donor.

This clone appeared many times. The chain links TRBV19 to TRBJ2-7; 8 bases are a match to TRBD2. J lost 1 base, V lost 6 bases, and 11 bases had no gene match. Germline V gene sequence: CDR1 LNHDA, CDR2 SQIVND (reference sequence). The length of the CDR3 is 16 residues. CDR3 sequence reads: CASRLTRGLGSYEQYF. CDR3 coding DNA: TGTGCCAGTAGACTAACGAGGGGACTAGGGTCCTACGAGCAGTACTTC.

In this sample, this clone turned up many times. The rearrangement links TRBV12-3 or TRBV12-4 to TRBJ1-3, with a possible D match to TRBD1 (5 bases). There are 17 residues in the CDR3. Trimming cost V 2 bases and J 3 bases, with 17 bases left between them. This CDR3 is CASSLLHGSGVGNTIYF. CDR3 sequence (DNA): TGTGCCAGCAGTTTATTACATGGGTCGGGGGTTGGAAACACCATATATTTT.

This clone was detected ten times or more. The chain employs TRBV7-9 and TRBJ2-5, with D maybe TRBD1 (5 bases). In germline, CDR1 is SEHNR, CDR2 FQNEAQ (reference sequence). Trimming took off 3 bases at V and 5 bases at J, with 16 bases between the two ends. The CDR3 totals 15 residues. The CDR3 DNA reads TGTGCCAGCAGCTTCGGATCAGGGATTATGGAGACCCAGTACTTC. Its protein is CASSFGSGIMETQYF.

The table lists this clone with many counts. The genes are TRBV7-7 and TRBJ2-3; unclear D gene. This CDR3 is built from 13 residues. Germline CDR1 and CDR2: SSHAT and FNYEAQ (reference sequence). V gave up 1 base and J gave up 4 bases, with 6 bases separating them. CDR3 DNA sequence: TGTGCCAGCAGCTTAGTCCTCGCAGATACGCAGTATTTT. As protein: CASSLVLADTQYF. The variable domain in full, with the rest retrieved from reference TRBV7-7 and TRBJ2-3, is GAGVSQSPRYKVTKRGQDVTLRCDPISSHATLYWYQQALGQGPEFLTYFNYEAQPDKSGLPSDRFSAERPEGSISTLTIQRTEQRDSAMYRCASSLVLADTQYFGPGTRLTVL.

This clone showed up many times. V usage is TRBV5-1 and J usage is TRBJ1-2; possibly TRBD1 for D (6 bases). V was shortened by 4 bases and J by 1 base, with 14 bases between the two germline ends. CDR1 and CDR2 (germline): SGHRS, YFSETQ. This CDR3 comprises 15 residues. DNA of the CDR3: TGCGCCAGCAGCCCGGATGGACAGATTAACTATGGCTACACCTTC. Protein sequence: CASSPDGQINYGYTF.